Sequencing of this T cell receptor (beta chain) was carried out in a study of blood T cell repertoires in COVID-19. About the research overall: From the United States, Italy and Spain came samples of acute and convalescent COVID-19.

Clones were sequenced by immunoSEQ multiplex PCR, and TCRdb holds only the in-frame ones, with some missing. The sample lists some 200,000 clones, over 75% occurring once. The clonotype comes from an older man with acute or convalescent COVID-19. Sequencing was done on a sample of peripheral blood.

In DNA, the CDR3 is TGTGCCAGCAGCGAGCGGGAGTCCGGCACAGATACGCAGTATTTT. Translation gives CASSERESGTDTQYF. This chain uses TRBV9 with TRBJ2-3; 8 positions agree with TRBD2. The V gene end was trimmed by 3 bases and the J gene end by 1 base; junction bases not matched to a gene: 4. The CDR3 runs 15 residues. Germline CDR1 and CDR2: SGDLS and YYNGEE.